The next 26 T cell receptor beta chains were all read from a single sample in a study of spatial heterogeneity in lung cancer. The time point denotes: sample taken at primary tumor resection. Tumor, nontumor lung or frozen PBMC supplied whole RNA, sequenced without sorting. A single record per CDR3 protein comes from TCRdb applying MiXCR to the 5' RACE reads. The profile shows about 85,000 distinct CDR3 sequences, about a fifth of them singletons. This material consisted of PBMCs, taken at surgery. The receptors come from a male donor with early-stage non-small cell lung cancer.

The CDR3 spells CASSFGTGSEKLFF. Here the CDR3 DNA reads TGTGCCAGCAGCTTCGGGACAGGGAGTGAAAAACTGTTTTTT. The chain links TRBV7-6 to TRBJ1-4; TRBD1 matches at 9 bases. J lost 7 bases, V lost 3 bases, and 3 bases had no gene match. Germline lookup yields CDR1 SGHVS and CDR2 FNYEAQ. CDR3 length: 14 residues.

This chain uses TRBV5-1 with TRBJ2-6, with D perhaps matching TRBD1 or TRBD2 (5 bases each). CDR1 is SGHRS, CDR2 YFSETQ, per germline. The V end was cut by 5 bases, the J end by 2 bases, with 14 bases between. The CDR3 has 16 amino acids. Here the CDR3 reads CASRGRELAGANVLTF. CDR3 nucleotide sequence: TGCGCCAGCAGGGGACGGGAATTGGCTGGGGCCAACGTCCTGACTTTC.

This clonotype was counted between two and nine times. V is TRBV11-3 and J is TRBJ1-1; a possible D gene is TRBD1 (5 bases). Germline-derived CDR1 and CDR2 are SGHNT and YENEEA. Trimming took 5 bases from V and 0 from J, leaving 13 bases between them. This CDR3 comprises 15 residues. CDR3 loop: CASSIQAGLNTEAFF. In DNA form, the CDR3 reads TGTGCCAGCAGCATTCAAGCGGGGCTGAACACTGAAGCTTTCTTT.

At least ten counts were recorded for this clonotype. J is TRBJ2-3 and V is TRBV6-5; no firm D call. Trimming cost V 9 bases and J 0 bases, with 4 bases left between them. The germline V gene encodes CDR1 MNHEY and CDR2 SVGAGI. This CDR3 has 11 amino acids. CDR3 protein: CASESTDTQYF. CDR3 DNA sequence: TGTGCCAGTGAGAGCACAGATACGCAGTATTTT.

V is TRBV28 and J is TRBJ1-5; D is uncertain. Trimming took 6 bases from V and 0 from J, leaving 9 bases between them. CDR1 and CDR2 from the germline V gene are MDHEN and SYDVKM. The CDR3 has 14 amino acids. CDR3 nucleotides: TGTGCCAGCAGCCCACTTACTAGCAATCAGCCCCAGCATTTT. Translation gives CASSPLTSNQPQHF.

In its sample, this clonotype was seen once. This may come from a read error, since a much larger clone is one base off. This rearrangement joins TRBV6-5 to TRBJ1-3, with D unresolved. The CDR3 covers 15 residues. Germline CDR1 is MNHEY and CDR2 is SVGAGI. The CDR3 protein is CTSSYSRAVGNTIYF. For the CDR3, the DNA is TGTACCAGCAGTTACTCTAGGGCCGTGGGAAACACCATATATTTT.

Here the CDR3 DNA reads TGTGCCAGCAGCTTAGGGACCCCGTCCGGCGATGAGCAGTTCTTC. Amino acid sequence: CASSLGTPSGDEQFF. The chain joins TRBV7-9 to TRBJ2-1; D remains unclear. CDR3 size: 15 residues. CDR1 is SEHNR, CDR2 FQNEAQ, per germline (reference sequence). V lost 1 base, J lost 8 bases, and 15 bases lay in between.

V gene TRBV20-1 combines with J gene TRBJ2-1; 9 nucleotides align to TRBD2. Looked up from germline, CDR1 is DFQATT and CDR2 is SNEGSKA (reference sequence). Losses at the gene ends were 5 bases for V and 9 bases for J; bases not matched to a gene: 8. There are 13 residues in the CDR3. The CDR3 here is CSAPAGGRGEQFF. CDR3 DNA sequence: TGCAGTGCTCCAGCGGGAGGCAGGGGTGAGCAGTTCTTC.

The table lists this clonotype with a few counts. This chain uses TRBV9 with TRBJ2-2; D is undetermined. Trimming stripped 4 bases from V and 3 bases from J, with 7 bases between. Germline CDR1 reads SGDLS; CDR2 reads YYNGEE. The CDR3 is 13 amino acids. The CDR3 spells CASSPHDTGELFF. Here the CDR3 DNA reads TGTGCCAGCAGCCCCCATGACACCGGGGAGCTGTTTTTT.

The CDR3 nucleotides are TGTGCCATCAGTCAAACCGGGCGTGAAACTGAAGCTTTCTTT. This sequence encodes CAISQTGRETEAFF. The gene calls are TRBV10-3 and TRBJ1-1; no firm D call. This CDR3 spans 14 amino acids. Looked up from germline, CDR1 is ENHRY and CDR2 is SYGVKD. Trimming removed 5 bases from V and 5 bases from J, with 15 bases in between.

By share, this clonotype counts as medium-sized. A junction end diverges from the germline sequence, so it may reflect a read error. J is TRBJ1-5 and V is TRBV6-6; D call uncertain. CDR1 and CDR2 (germline): MNHNY, SVGAGI (reference sequence). The CDR3 is 11 amino acids. DNA for the CDR3: TGTGCCAGCAGTTGGGGTCAGACCCAGCATTTT. Amino acid sequence: CASSWGQTQHF.

This clonotype was recorded at least ten times. The genes are TRBV11-2 and TRBJ1-4, with TRBD1 matching over 7 bases. Germline lookup yields CDR1 SGHAT and CDR2 FQNNGV. The CDR3 has 15 residues. J lost 7 bases, V lost 5 bases, and 10 bases had no gene match. The CDR3 region is CASSPLDRAAEKLFF. CDR3 nucleotides: TGTGCCAGCAGCCCCCTCGACAGGGCAGCTGAAAAACTGTTTTTT. Based on the CDR3 plus reference TRBV11-2 and TRBJ1-4, the full variable domain is EAGVAQSPRYKIIEKRQSVAFWCNPISGHATLYWYQQILGQGPKLLIQFQNNGVVDDSQLPKDRFSAERLKGVDSTLKIQPAKLEDSAVYLCASSPLDRAAEKLFFGSGTQLSVL.

The V and J genes are TRBV7-9 and TRBJ1-6, with D possibly being TRBD1 (6 bases). Trimming pared 4 bases from V and 9 bases from J, leaving 16 bases between. CDR1 and CDR2 from the germline V gene are SEHNR and FQNEAQ (reference sequence). This CDR3 region has 15 residues. CDR3 sequence (DNA): TGTGCCAGCAGCTCCCCCCGGGGCAGGGGTTCACCCCTCCACTTT. It encodes CASSSPRGRGSPLHF.

In its sample, this clonotype was seen a few times. The rearrangement links TRBV19 to TRBJ1-5; TRBD1 agrees at 7 bases. Per germline, CDR1 LNHDA and CDR2 SQIVND (reference sequence). The CDR3 is 13 amino acids. V lost 7 bases and J lost 4; bases outside the gene matches: 4. DNA for the CDR3: TGTGCCAGTAAGGACAGGAGGAATCAGCCCCAGCATTTT. Translation gives CASKDRRNQPQHF.

The chain employs TRBV12-3 or TRBV12-4 and TRBJ2-6; D possibly corresponds to TRBD1 (6 bases). Deletions cut 4 bases from V and 4 bases from J, with 14 bases between. The CDR3 sequence is 16 residues long. CDR3 amino acids: CASSYQTGPGANVLTF. In DNA form, the CDR3 reads TGTGCCAGCAGTTACCAAACAGGGCCCGGGGCCAACGTCCTGACTTTC.

This clonotype occurred many times. The rearrangement links TRBV28 to TRBJ2-1; D not certain. V dropped 3 bases and J dropped 2 bases, with 8 bases sitting between them. The V gene's germline CDR1 is MDHEN and CDR2 SYDVKM. The CDR3 length is 14 residues. CDR3 region: CASSFYGPYNEQFF. CDR3 DNA: TGTGCCAGCAGTTTCTATGGTCCCTACAATGAGCAGTTCTTC.

The rearrangement uses TRBV28 and TRBJ1-5; D uncertain. Germline V gives CDR1 MDHEN, CDR2 SYDVKM. CDR3 size: 13 residues. The V gene lost 4 bases and the J gene lost 2 bases, with 6 bases spanning the gap. The DNA for the CDR3 is TGTGCCAGCAGTTCCGTCGGCAATCAGCCCCAGCATTTT. It translates to CASSSVGNQPQHF.

This rearrangement joins TRBV6-5 to TRBJ1-3; D is possibly TRBD1 (6 bases). The CDR3 is 16 residues long. The germline gives CDR1 MNHEY, CDR2 SVGAGI. Deletions cut 7 bases from V and 2 bases from J, with 18 bases between. This chain's CDR3 is CASTLGPGAAGNTIYF. The CDR3 bases are TGTGCCAGCACCCTAGGGCCGGGGGCGGCTGGAAACACCATATATTTT.

This clonotype was found a few times. The chain carries TRBV19 and TRBJ2-7, with D possibly TRBD1 on 6 matching bases. Trimming shortened V by 7 bases and J by 5 bases, and 12 bases separated the two germline ends. Germline V gene lookup returns CDR1 LNHDA and CDR2 SQIVND (reference sequence). This CDR3 has 12 amino acids. DNA for the CDR3: TGTGCCAGTAACAACAGGGACGACGAGCAGTACTTC. Encoded protein: CASNNRDDEQYF. The variable domain in full, with the rest retrieved from reference TRBV19 and TRBJ2-7, is DGGITQSPKYLFRKEGQNVTLSCEQNLNHDAMYWYRQDPGQGLRLIYYSQIVNDFQKGDIAEGYSVSREKKESFPLTVTSAQKNPTAFYLCASNNRDDEQYFGPGTRLTVT.

The genes are TRBV6-6 and TRBJ1-3; D gene uncertain. The V gene's germline CDR1 is MNHNY and CDR2 SVGAGI (reference sequence). V lost 7 bases and J 0 bases, leaving 7 bases between the germline ends. The CDR3 spans 13 residues. The CDR3 protein is CASIPDSGNTIYF. The CDR3 DNA sequence: TGTGCCAGCATCCCAGACTCTGGAAACACCATATATTTT.

The rearrangement joins TRBV18 to TRBJ2-5, with D perhaps matching TRBD2 (6 bases). The CDR3 loop spans 17 amino acids. V gave up 0 bases and J gave up 5 bases, with 19 bases separating them. Germline V gives CDR1 KGHSH, CDR2 LQKENI. The CDR3 region is CASSPPGLAPKSETQYF. The CDR3 DNA follows: TGTGCCAGCTCACCACCGGGGCTAGCGCCCAAGTCGGAGACCCAGTACTTC.

This clonotype was counted only a few times. V and J are TRBV28 and TRBJ2-1; D might be TRBD2 (6 bases). The CDR3 sequence is 14 residues long. V was cut by 6 bases and J by 7 bases, with 16 bases left in between. In germline, CDR1 is MDHEN, CDR2 SYDVKM. CDR3 in DNA: TGTGCCAGCAGCCAGGAGGGCCCGGGAAATGAGCAGTTCTTC. Its protein is CASSQEGPGNEQFF. The full variable domain, rest sourced from reference TRBV28 and TRBJ2-1, is DVKVTQSSRYLVKRTGEKVFLECVQDMDHENMFWYRQDPGLGLRLIYFSYDVKMKEKGDIPEGYSVSREKKERFSLILESASTNQTSMYLCASSQEGPGNEQFFGPGTRLTVL.

V and J are TRBV6-1 and TRBJ1-5, with 7 bases lining up with TRBD1. CDR3 size: 14 residues. CDR1 is MNHNS and CDR2 is SASEGT in the germline V gene. The ends lost 4 bases at V and 5 bases at J; junction bases unmatched: 5. The CDR3 is CASSADRADQPQHF. The CDR3 DNA sequence: TGTGCCAGCAGTGCTGACAGGGCAGATCAGCCCCAGCATTTT.

This clonotype was detected only a few times. CDR3 loop: CASQGSGPRSSYEQYF. CDR3 DNA: TGTGCCTCCCAGGGGAGCGGGCCCAGGAGCTCCTACGAGCAGTACTTC. The chain uses TRBV6-2 or TRBV6-3 and TRBJ2-7; either TRBD1 or TRBD2 may supply D (6 bases each). V lost 11 bases and J 0 bases, leaving 23 bases between the germline ends. Germline loops: CDR1 MNHEY, CDR2 SVGEGT. The CDR3 has 16 residues.

The rearrangement links TRBV28 to TRBJ1-1; 7 bases are a match to TRBD1. The CDR3 is 18 amino acids. Germline V gives CDR1 MDHEN, CDR2 SYDVKM. The V gene end was trimmed by 4 bases and the J gene end by 4 bases; junction bases not matched to a gene: 18. The CDR3 DNA reads TGTGCCAGCAGTTCTCTGCTCATCGATCAGGGGGGTACCACTGAAGCTTTCTTT. Protein: CASSSLLIDQGGTTEAFF.

This clonotype was detected once. This chain joins TRBV5-1 and TRBJ2-1; D is perhaps TRBD2 (6 bases). Germline V CDR1 and CDR2: SGHRS, YFSETQ. The CDR3 covers 15 residues. V was clipped by 0 bases and J by 4 bases, with 11 bases between them. The CDR3 coding sequence is TGCGCCAGCAGCTTGGAGCGGGCGACATACAATGAGCAGTTCTTC. Its translation: CASSLERATYNEQFF.